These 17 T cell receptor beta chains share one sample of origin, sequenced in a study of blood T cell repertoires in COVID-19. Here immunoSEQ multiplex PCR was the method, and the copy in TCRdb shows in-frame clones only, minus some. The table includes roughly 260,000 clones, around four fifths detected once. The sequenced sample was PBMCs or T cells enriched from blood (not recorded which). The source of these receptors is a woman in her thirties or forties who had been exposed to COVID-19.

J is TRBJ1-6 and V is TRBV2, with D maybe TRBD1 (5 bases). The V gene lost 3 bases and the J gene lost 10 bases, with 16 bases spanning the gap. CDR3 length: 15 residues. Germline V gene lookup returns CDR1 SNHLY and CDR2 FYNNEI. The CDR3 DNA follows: TGTGCCAGCAGTGAGAACCAGGGTACGAACTCACCCCTCCACTTT. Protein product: CASSENQGTNSPLHF.

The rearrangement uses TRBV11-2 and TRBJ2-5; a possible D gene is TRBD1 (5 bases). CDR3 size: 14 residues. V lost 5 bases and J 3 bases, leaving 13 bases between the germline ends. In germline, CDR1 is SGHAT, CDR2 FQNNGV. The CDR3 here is CASSGPLGEETQYF. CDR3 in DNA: TGTGCCAGCAGCGGGCCTCTAGGGGAAGAGACCCAGTACTTC.

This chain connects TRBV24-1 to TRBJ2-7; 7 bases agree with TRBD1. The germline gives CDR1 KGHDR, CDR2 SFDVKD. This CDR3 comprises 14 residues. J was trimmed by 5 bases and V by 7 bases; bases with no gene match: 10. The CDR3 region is CATSRTGLGDEQYF. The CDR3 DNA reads TGTGCCACCAGCAGGACAGGACTGGGTGACGAGCAGTACTTC.

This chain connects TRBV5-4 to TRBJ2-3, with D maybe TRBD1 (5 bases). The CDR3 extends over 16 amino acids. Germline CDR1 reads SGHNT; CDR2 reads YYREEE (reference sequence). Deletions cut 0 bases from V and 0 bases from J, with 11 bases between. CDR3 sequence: CASSLVQGLSTDTQYF. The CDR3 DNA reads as TGTGCCAGCAGCTTGGTCCAGGGTCTTAGCACAGATACGCAGTATTTT.

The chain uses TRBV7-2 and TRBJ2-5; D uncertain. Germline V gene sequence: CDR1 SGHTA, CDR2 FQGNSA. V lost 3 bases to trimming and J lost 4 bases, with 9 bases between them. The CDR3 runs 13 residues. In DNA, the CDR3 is TGTGCCAGCAGCTTCGAGAGGCTAGAGACCCAGTACTTC. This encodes CASSFERLETQYF. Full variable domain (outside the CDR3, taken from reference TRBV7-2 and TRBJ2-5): GAGVSQSPSNKVTEKGKDVELRCDPISGHTALYWYRQSLGQGLEFLIYFQGNSAPDKSGLPSDRFSAERTGGSVSTLTIQRTQQEDSAVYLCASSFERLETQYFGPGTRLLVL.

The CDR3 DNA is TGTGCCAGCAGCCAAGAAGAGGAGGGTAACAATCAGCCCCAGCATTTT. This gives the protein CASSQEEEGNNQPQHF. V and J are TRBV4-2 and TRBJ1-5; D remains ambiguous. Trimming removed 0 bases from V and 3 bases from J, with 12 bases in between. The CDR3 has 16 amino acids. Germline assignment: CDR1 LGHNA and CDR2 YNFKEQ.

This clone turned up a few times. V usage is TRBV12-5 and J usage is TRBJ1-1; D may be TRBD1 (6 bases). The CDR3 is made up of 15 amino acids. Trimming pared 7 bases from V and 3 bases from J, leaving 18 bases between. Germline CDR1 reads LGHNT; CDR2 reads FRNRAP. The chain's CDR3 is CASALPPAGDTEAFF. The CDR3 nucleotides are TGTGCTAGTGCCCTACCCCCCGCAGGGGACACTGAAGCTTTCTTT.

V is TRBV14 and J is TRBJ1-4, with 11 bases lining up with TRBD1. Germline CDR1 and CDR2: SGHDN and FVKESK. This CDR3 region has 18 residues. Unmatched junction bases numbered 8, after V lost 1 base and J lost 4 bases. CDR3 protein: CASSQGSGTGGSNEKLFF. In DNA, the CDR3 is TGTGCCAGCAGCCAAGGCTCTGGGACAGGGGGGAGTAATGAAAAACTGTTTTTT.

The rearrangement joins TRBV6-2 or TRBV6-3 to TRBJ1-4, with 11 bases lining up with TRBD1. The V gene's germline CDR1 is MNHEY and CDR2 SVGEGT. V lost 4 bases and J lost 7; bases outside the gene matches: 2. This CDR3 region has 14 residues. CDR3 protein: CASSSGTGGEKLFF. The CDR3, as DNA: TGTGCCAGCAGTTCCGGGACAGGGGGTGAAAAACTGTTTTTT.

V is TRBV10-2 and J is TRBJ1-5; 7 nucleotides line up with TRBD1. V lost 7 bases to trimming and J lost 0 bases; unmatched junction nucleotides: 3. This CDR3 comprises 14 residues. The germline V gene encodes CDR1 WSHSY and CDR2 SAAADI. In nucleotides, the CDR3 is TGCGCCAGCAAAGGACAGGATAGCAATCAGCCCCAGCATTTT. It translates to CASKGQDSNQPQHF.

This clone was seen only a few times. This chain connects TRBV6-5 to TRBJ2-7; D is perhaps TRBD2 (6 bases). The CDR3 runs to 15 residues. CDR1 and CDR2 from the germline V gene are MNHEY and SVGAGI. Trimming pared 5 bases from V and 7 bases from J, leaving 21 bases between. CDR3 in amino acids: CASSQRGTTLTEQYF. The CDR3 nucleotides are TGTGCCAGCAGTCAGCGCGGGACGACCTTAACGGAGCAGTACTTC.

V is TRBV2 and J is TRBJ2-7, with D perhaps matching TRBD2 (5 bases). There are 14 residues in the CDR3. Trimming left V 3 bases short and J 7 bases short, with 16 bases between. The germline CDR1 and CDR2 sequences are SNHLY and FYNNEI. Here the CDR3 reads CASSELRTSGEQYF. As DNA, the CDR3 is TGTGCCAGCAGTGAGTTGCGGACCTCGGGGGAGCAGTACTTC.

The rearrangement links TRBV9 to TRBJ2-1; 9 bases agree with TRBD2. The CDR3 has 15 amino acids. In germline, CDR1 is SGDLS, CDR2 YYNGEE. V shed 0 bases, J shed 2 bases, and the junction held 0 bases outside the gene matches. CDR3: CASSVGTSAYNEQFF. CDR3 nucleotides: TGTGCCAGCAGCGTAGGGACTAGCGCCTACAATGAGCAGTTCTTC.

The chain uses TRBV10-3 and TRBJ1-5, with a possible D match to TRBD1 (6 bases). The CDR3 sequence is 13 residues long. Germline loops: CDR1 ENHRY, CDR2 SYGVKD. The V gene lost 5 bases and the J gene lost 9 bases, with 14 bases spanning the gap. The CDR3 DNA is TGTGCCATCAGTCCTGACAGGCGTTGGCCCCAGCATTTT. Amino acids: CAISPDRRWPQHF.

CDR3 region: CASSQGLAGVETQYF. In DNA, the CDR3 is TGTGCCAGCAGCCAAGGACTAGCGGGGGTCGAGACCCAGTACTTC. The chain recombines TRBV7-3 with TRBJ2-5; TRBD2 matches 13 bases. Trimming removed 5 bases from V and 5 bases from J; junction bases left unmatched: 5. The CDR3 loop spans 15 amino acids. In germline, CDR1 is SGHTA, CDR2 FQGTGA. Supplemented by reference TRBV7-3 and TRBJ2-5, the full variable domain reads GAGVSQTPSNKVTEKGKYVELRCDPISGHTALYWYRQSLGQGPEFLIYFQGTGAADDSGLPNDRFFAVRPEGSVSTLKIQRTERGDSAVYLCASSQGLAGVETQYFGPGTRLLVL.

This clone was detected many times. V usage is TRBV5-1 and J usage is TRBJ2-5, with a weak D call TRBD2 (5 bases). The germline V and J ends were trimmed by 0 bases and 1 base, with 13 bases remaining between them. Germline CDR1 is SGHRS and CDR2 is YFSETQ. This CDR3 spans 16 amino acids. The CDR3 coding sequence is TGCGCCAGCAGCTTGGGGGAGTCATGGCCCCAAGAGACCCAGTACTTC. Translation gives CASSLGESWPQETQYF.

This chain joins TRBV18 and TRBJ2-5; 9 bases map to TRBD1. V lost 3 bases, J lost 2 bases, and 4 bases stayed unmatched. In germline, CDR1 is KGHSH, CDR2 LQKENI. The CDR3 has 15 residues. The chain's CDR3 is CASSPGTGPQETQYF. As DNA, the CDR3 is TGTGCCAGCTCACCGGGGACAGGGCCGCAAGAGACCCAGTACTTC.